The 11 T cell receptor beta chains in this list originate from one sample, sequenced in a study of CD8 T cells in ankylosing spondylitis. Antigens of these TCRs are unknown. TCRdb itself ran the 5' RACE reads through MiXCR, one entry per CDR3 protein. The table records about 500,000 distinct CDR3 sequences, over 4% of them present only once. Study-wide results and limits: One TCR beta motif, made up of roughly eight highly homologous variants, appeared characteristic of ankylosing spondylitis blood.

Input material: blood, either unsorted or a sorted T cell fraction (not recorded which). Every receptor here comes from a male donor with ankylosing spondylitis.

This clonotype was found many times. The J gene is TRBJ2-5, the V gene TRBV12-3 or TRBV12-4; D is unclear. V gave up 4 bases and J gave up 4 bases, with 7 bases separating them. The CDR3 runs to 12 residues. The CDR3 nucleotides are TGTGCCAGCAGTTCATTTAGAGAGACCCAGTACTTC. Encoded protein: CASSSFRETQYF.

This clonotype was counted a few times. The rearrangement joins TRBV6-1 to TRBJ2-7; D is tentatively TRBD1 or TRBD2 (5 bases each). The CDR3 totals 13 residues. Germline CDR1 is MNHNS and CDR2 is SASEGT. V was clipped by 8 bases and J by 3 bases, with 14 bases between them. CDR3 sequence: CASLGTNRYEQYF. The CDR3 coding sequence is TGTGCCAGCCTTGGGACCAATCGCTACGAGCAGTACTTC.

This clonotype was observed a few times. The chain combines TRBV20-1 with TRBJ2-1; D is possibly TRBD2 (5 bases). This CDR3 is 17 amino acids long. Germline loops: CDR1 DFQATT, CDR2 SNEGSKA (reference sequence). Trimming cost V 0 bases and J 4 bases, with 19 bases left between them. The CDR3 loop is CSARDLSSRVSYNEQFF. The DNA for the CDR3 is TGCAGTGCTAGAGATCTTTCTAGCCGAGTCTCTTACAATGAGCAGTTCTTC.

V and J are TRBV6-5 and TRBJ1-2, with a tentative D call TRBD1 (5 bases). In germline, CDR1 is MNHEY, CDR2 SVGAGI. The CDR3 runs to 14 residues. The germline V and J ends were trimmed by 2 bases and 3 bases, with 10 bases remaining between them. The CDR3, as DNA: TGTGCCAGCAGTTACGGGACGGACTACTATGGCTACACCTTC. It is translated as CASSYGTDYYGYTF.

J is TRBJ2-4 and V is TRBV6-5; D may be TRBD1 or TRBD2 (5 bases each). The CDR3 runs 19 residues. The V end was cut by 0 bases, the J end by 0 bases, with 18 bases between. The germline V gene encodes CDR1 MNHEY and CDR2 SVGAGI. As DNA, the CDR3 is TGTGCCAGCAGTTACTCGAATCGAGGGACGTATCTAGCCAAAAACATTCAGTACTTC. Its translation is CASSYSNRGTYLAKNIQYF.

This clonotype was detected ten times or more. The chain links TRBV6-6 to TRBJ2-7; D gene ambiguous. Germline V gives CDR1 MNHNY, CDR2 SVGAGI (reference sequence). Trimming removed 6 bases at V and 2 bases at J, with 8 bases between. CDR3 size: 12 residues. This CDR3 reads CASRRQAYEQYF. The CDR3 DNA reads as TGTGCCAGCAGGCGACAAGCCTACGAGCAGTACTTC.

This clonotype was picked up many times. The chain uses TRBV29-1 and TRBJ1-5, with TRBD1 matching 9 bases. This CDR3 contains 13 residues. Germline V gives CDR1 SQVTM, CDR2 ANQGSEA. The junction had 2 bases not matched to a gene; V was cut back by 6 bases and J by 2 bases. The DNA of the CDR3 is TGCAGCGTCACAGGGGGCGGCAATCAGCCCCAGCATTTT. Translating it yields CSVTGGGNQPQHF.

This clonotype occurred many times. The chain uses TRBV20-1 and TRBJ1-2; perhaps TRBD1 as D (5 bases). The V gene's germline CDR1 is DFQATT and CDR2 SNEGSKA (reference sequence). The CDR3 loop spans 12 amino acids. The ends were cut back, 4 bases at V and 6 bases at J, with 12 bases in the middle. In DNA form, the CDR3 reads TGCAGTGCTATCAACGGGGGGAATGGCTACACCTTC. It yields the protein CSAINGGNGYTF.

The table lists this clonotype with a few counts. V and J are TRBV6-4 and TRBJ2-2; no reliable D call. The CDR3 consists of 15 residues. Per germline, CDR1 MRHNA and CDR2 SNTAGT. Trimming took 4 bases from V and 0 from J, leaving 9 bases between them. CDR3: CASSVGPTNTGELFF. The CDR3 region has the DNA TGTGCCAGCAGTGTAGGCCCTACGAACACCGGGGAGCTGTTTTTT.

This chain joins TRBV5-3 and TRBJ2-7; 14 positions agree with TRBD2. TRBV5-3 is given ORF status, its function remaining uncertain. The ends lost 8 bases at V and 4 bases at J; junction bases unmatched: 8. This CDR3 comprises 15 residues. The CDR3 reads CARGPGLAGGYEQYF. In DNA form, the CDR3 reads TGTGCCAGGGGCCCCGGACTAGCGGGAGGATACGAGCAGTACTTC.

The sample holds many counts of this clonotype. A junction end diverges from the germline sequence, so it may reflect a read error. The chain links TRBV7-7 to TRBJ2-5; D possibly corresponds to TRBD1 (6 bases). This CDR3 has 14 residues. CDR1 and CDR2 from the germline V gene are SSHAT and FNYEAQ (reference sequence). The CDR3 DNA sequence: TGTGCTAGCAGCCTGTTTTTCAGGGGAGAGACCCAGTACTTC. It specifies CASSLFFRGETQYF.